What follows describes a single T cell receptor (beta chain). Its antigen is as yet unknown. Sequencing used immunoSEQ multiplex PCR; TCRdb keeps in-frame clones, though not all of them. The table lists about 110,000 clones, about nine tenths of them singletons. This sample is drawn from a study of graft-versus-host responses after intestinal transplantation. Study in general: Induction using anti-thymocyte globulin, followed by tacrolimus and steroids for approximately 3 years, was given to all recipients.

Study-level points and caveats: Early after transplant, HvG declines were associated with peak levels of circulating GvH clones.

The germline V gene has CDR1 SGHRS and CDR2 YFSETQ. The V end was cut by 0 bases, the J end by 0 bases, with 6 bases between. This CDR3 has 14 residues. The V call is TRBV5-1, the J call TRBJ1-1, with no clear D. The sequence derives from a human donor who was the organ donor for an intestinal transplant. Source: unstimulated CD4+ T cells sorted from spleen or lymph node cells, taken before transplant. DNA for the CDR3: TGCGCCAGCAGCTTGGGGGTTCTGAACACTGAAGCTTTCTTT. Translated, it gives CASSLGVLNTEAFF.